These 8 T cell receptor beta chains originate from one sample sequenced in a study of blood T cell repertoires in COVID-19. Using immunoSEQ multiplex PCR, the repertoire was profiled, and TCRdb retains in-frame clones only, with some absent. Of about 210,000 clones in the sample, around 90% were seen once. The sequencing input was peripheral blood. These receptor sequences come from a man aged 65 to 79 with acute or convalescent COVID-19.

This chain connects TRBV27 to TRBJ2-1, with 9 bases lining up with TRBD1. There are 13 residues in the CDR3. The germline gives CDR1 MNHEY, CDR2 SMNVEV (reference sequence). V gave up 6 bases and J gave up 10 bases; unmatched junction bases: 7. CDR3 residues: CASRPTGGWEQFF. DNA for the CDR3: TGTGCCAGCAGACCTACAGGGGGCTGGGAGCAGTTCTTC.

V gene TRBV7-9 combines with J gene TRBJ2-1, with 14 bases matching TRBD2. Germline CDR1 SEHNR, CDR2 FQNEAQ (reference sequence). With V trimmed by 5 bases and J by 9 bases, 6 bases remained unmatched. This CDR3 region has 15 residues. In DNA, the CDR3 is TGTGCCAGCAGCCAGGGACTAGCGGGAGCATCTGAGCAGTTCTTC. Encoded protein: CASSQGLAGASEQFF.

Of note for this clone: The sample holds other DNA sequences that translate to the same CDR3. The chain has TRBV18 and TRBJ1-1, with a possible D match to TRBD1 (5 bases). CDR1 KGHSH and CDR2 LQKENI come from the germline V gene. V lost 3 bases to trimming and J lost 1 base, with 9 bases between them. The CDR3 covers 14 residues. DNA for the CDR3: TGTGCCAGCTCACCGGGGGGAGGGAACACTGAAGCTTTCTTT. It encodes CASSPGGGNTEAFF.

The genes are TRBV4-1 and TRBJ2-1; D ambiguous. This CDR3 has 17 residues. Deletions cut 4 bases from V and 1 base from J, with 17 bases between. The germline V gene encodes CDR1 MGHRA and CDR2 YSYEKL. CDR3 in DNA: TGCGCCAGCAGCCCAAAGCCACCGCCGGGTTCCTACAATGAGCAGTTCTTC. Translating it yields CASSPKPPPGSYNEQFF.

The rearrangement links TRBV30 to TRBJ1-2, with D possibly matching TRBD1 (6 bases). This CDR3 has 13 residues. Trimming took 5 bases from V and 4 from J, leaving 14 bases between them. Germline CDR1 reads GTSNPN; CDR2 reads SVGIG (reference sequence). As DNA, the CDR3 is TGTGCCTGGGACGACAGGCCGAGCTATGGCTACACCTTC. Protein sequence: CAWDDRPSYGYTF.

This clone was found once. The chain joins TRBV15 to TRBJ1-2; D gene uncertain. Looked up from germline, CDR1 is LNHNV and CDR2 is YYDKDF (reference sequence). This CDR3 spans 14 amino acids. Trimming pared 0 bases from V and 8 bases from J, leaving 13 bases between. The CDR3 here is CATSREGNLGGYTF. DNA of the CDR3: TGTGCCACCAGCAGAGAGGGTAATCTAGGAGGCTACACCTTC.

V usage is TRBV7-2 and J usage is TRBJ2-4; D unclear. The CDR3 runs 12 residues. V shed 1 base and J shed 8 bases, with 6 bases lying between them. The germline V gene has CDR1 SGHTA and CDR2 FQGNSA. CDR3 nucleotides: TGTGCCAGCAGCTTAGTTGCAGACATTCAGTACTTC. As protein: CASSLVADIQYF.

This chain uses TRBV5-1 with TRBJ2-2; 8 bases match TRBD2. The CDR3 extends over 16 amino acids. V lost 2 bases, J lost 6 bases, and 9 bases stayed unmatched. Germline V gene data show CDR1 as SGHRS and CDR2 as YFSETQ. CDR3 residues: CASSFGLAGRAGELFF. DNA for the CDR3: TGCGCCAGCAGCTTTGGATTAGCGGGAAGGGCCGGGGAGCTGTTTTTT.